A selection of T cell receptor beta chains follows, all from one sample in a study of early T cells in non-severe SARS-CoV-2 infection. MiXCR, applied by TCRdb to the 5' RACE reads, yields one record per CDR3 protein. The sample holds roughly 65,000 distinct CDR3 sequences, roughly a tenth seen once. The sample was whole blood. The receptors come from an adult who was a healthcare worker with PCR-confirmed SARS-CoV-2 infection or an uninfected control (not recorded which). Both conserved end residues are part of each CDR3. A D gene is named only where the DNA matches it firmly. Clone size, where shown, is once, few, many, or a class for clones that have expanded.

>many|TRBV28|TRBJ2-7|NA
TGTGCCAGCGGAGAGTTAGCCCGCTACGAGCAGTACTTC
CASGELARYEQYF
>NA|TRBV9|TRBJ2-5|NA
TGTGCCAGCAGCGCCAGGGGGGTTCGGCAAGAGACCCAGTACTTC
CASSARGVRQETQYF
>few|TRBV6-1|TRBJ1-5|NA
TGTGCCAGCCGGGACACCAATCAGCCCCAGCATTTT
CASRDTNQPQHF
>few|TRBV4-1|TRBJ2-7|NA
TGCGCCAGCAGCCAAGGGGGCGTCTCCTCCTACGAGCAGTACTTC
CASSQGGVSSYEQYF
>NA|TRBV7-2|TRBJ2-7|NA
TGTGCCAGCAGCTTAGGTGTGCAGGGGAACGAGCAGTACTTC
CASSLGVQGNEQYF
>NA|TRBV10-1|TRBJ2-1|NA
TGCGCCAGCAGTGATGGGGCTAGCTCCTACAATGAGCAGTTCTTC
CASSDGASSYNEQFF
>few|TRBV12-3/TRBV12-4|TRBJ2-3|NA
TGTGCCAGCAGTTTAGGGTCCCGGGGCCCCACAGATACGCAGTATTTT
CASSLGSRGPTDTQYF
>many|TRBV5-1|TRBJ2-1|TRBD2
TGCGCCAGCAGTCATCCGGGACTAGCGGGGGGCAGCTCCTACAATGAGCAGTTCTTC
CASSHPGLAGGSSYNEQFF
>NA|TRBV5-1|TRBJ2-7|NA
TGCGCCAGCAGCTTGTCTCGAGGTTCTTCCTACGAGCAGTACTTC
CASSLSRGSSYEQYF
>NA|TRBV5-5|TRBJ2-7|TRBD1
TGTGCCAGCAGCTCGGGACAGGAGTACGAGCAGTACTTC
CASSSGQEYEQYF
>few|TRBV5-1|TRBJ1-4|TRBD1
TGCGCCAGCAGCTTGAATACCCAGGGGGCGGGTGAAAAACTGTTTTTT
CASSLNTQGAGEKLFF